The 32 T cell receptor beta chains presented below share a single source sample, sequenced in a study of shared clonotypes between healthy human individuals. The assay was immunoSEQ multiplex PCR, and TCRdb's table has in-frame clones only and misses some. The table lists 2 million to 2.5 million clones, roughly 96% of them singletons. What was sequenced was naive CD4+ T cells sorted from blood. Stated subset: CD45RA+ positively selected. All receptors derive from a man between 18 and 35 years old in good health.

The chain links TRBV6-1 to TRBJ1-1, with 9 nucleotides matching TRBD1. The CDR3 runs to 15 residues. J was trimmed by 6 bases and V by 4 bases; bases with no gene match: 9. The V gene's germline CDR1 is MNHNS and CDR2 SASEGT. The CDR3: CASSVSGTGRAEAFF. CDR3 in DNA: TGTGCCAGCAGTGTTTCCGGGACAGGGAGGGCTGAAGCTTTCTTT.

The chain recombines TRBV2 with TRBJ2-7; TRBD1 matches at 7 bases. With V trimmed by 6 bases and J by 4 bases, 12 bases remained unmatched. CDR1 SNHLY and CDR2 FYNNEI come from the germline V gene. This CDR3 comprises 15 residues. CDR3 loop: CASRPGQAEGYEQYF. The CDR3 nucleotides read TGTGCCAGCAGACCCGGACAGGCTGAGGGTTACGAGCAGTACTTC.

V gene TRBV10-3 combines with J gene TRBJ2-3; 9 nucleotides agree with TRBD2. V lost 3 bases and J lost 3; bases outside the gene matches: 16. This CDR3 comprises 19 residues. Germline-derived CDR1 and CDR2 are ENHRY and SYGVKD. The CDR3 DNA sequence: TGTGCCATCAGTGATTGGTCCGAAGCGGGAGGAAAGGGAACAGATACGCAGTATTTT. Translation: CAISDWSEAGGKGTDTQYF.

CDR3 coding DNA: TGTGCCAGCAGCTTAGTTGCAGGGTACTATGGCTACACCTTC. Its translation is CASSLVAGYYGYTF. The chain is built from TRBV7-2 and TRBJ1-2; perhaps TRBD1 as D (5 bases). Trimming shortened V by 1 base and J by 3 bases, and 9 bases separated the two germline ends. The CDR3 runs 14 residues. Germline V gives CDR1 SGHTA, CDR2 FQGNSA.

V is TRBV11-2 and J is TRBJ2-5, with TRBD2 matching 9 bases. The CDR3 has 16 residues. Germline V gene sequence: CDR1 SGHAT, CDR2 FQNNGV. V shed 1 base and J 4 bases; nucleotides not matched to a gene: 7. CDR3 sequence reads: CASSLAGRGGRETQYF. The CDR3 DNA reads as TGTGCCAGCAGCTTAGCCGGGCGGGGGGGCAGAGAGACCCAGTACTTC.

The CDR3 region is CSAIPGESSYNEQFF. The CDR3 nucleotides read TGCAGCGCCATCCCCGGGGAGAGCTCCTACAATGAGCAGTTCTTC. V usage is TRBV29-1 and J usage is TRBJ2-1, with TRBD2 as a possible D gene (5 bases). Germline V gene data show CDR1 as SQVTM and CDR2 as ANQGSEA. This CDR3 is built from 15 residues. Trimming removed 7 bases at V and 0 bases at J, with 16 bases between.

The V gene is TRBV30, the J gene TRBJ2-1, with D possibly matching TRBD2 (6 bases). CDR1 is GTSNPN and CDR2 is SVGIG in the germline V gene (reference sequence). The CDR3 has 15 residues. V was pared by 2 bases and J by 0 bases, with 11 bases between. CDR3 nucleotide sequence: TGTGCCTGGAGTCTAATAGCGGCCTCCTACAATGAGCAGTTCTTC. Residues: CAWSLIAASYNEQFF.

This clone showed up just a few times. The rearrangement uses TRBV19 and TRBJ1-3; D is uncertain. Trimming stripped 7 bases from V and 3 bases from J, with 13 bases between. The CDR3 contains 14 residues. Germline CDR1 and CDR2: LNHDA and SQIVND (reference sequence). CDR3 sequence (DNA): TGTGCCAGTACCCCGAACAGTCTTGGAAACACCATATATTTT. It yields the protein CASTPNSLGNTIYF.

The V and J genes are TRBV6-5 and TRBJ1-1; perhaps TRBD1 as D (6 bases). Trimming removed 6 bases at V and 5 bases at J, with 13 bases between. This CDR3 spans 13 amino acids. Looked up from germline, CDR1 is MNHEY and CDR2 is SVGAGI. The CDR3 bases are TGTGCCAGCAGGAGGGGGGTAAGAACTGAAGCTTTCTTT. This gives the protein CASRRGVRTEAFF.

This chain links TRBV11-2 with TRBJ2-4, with TRBD2 as a possible D gene (5 bases). The V end was cut by 5 bases, the J end by 8 bases, with 13 bases between. Germline CDR1 and CDR2: SGHAT and FQNNGV. The CDR3 consists of 13 residues. CDR3 amino acids: CASSPAAADIQYF. CDR3 nucleotides: TGTGCCAGCAGCCCCGCGGCAGCGGACATTCAGTACTTC.

The chain employs TRBV7-2 and TRBJ1-5; no reliable D call. CDR3 length equals 15 residues. V was cut by 0 bases and J by 0 bases, with 6 bases left in between. The germline V gene has CDR1 SGHTA and CDR2 FQGNSA. CDR3 loop: CASSLARGSNQPQHF. CDR3 bases: TGTGCCAGCAGCTTAGCGCGGGGTAGCAATCAGCCCCAGCATTTT.

This clone has only one observation. The chain employs TRBV9 and TRBJ2-1; D ambiguous. The CDR3 loop spans 14 amino acids. Germline V gene data show CDR1 as SGDLS and CDR2 as YYNGEE. V gave up 5 bases and J gave up 4 bases, with 13 bases separating them. The CDR3: CASSGTWGYNEQFF. DNA of the CDR3: TGTGCCAGCAGTGGTACGTGGGGATACAATGAGCAGTTCTTC.

J is TRBJ2-2 and V is TRBV9; possible D gene TRBD2, 6 bases. Germline CDR1 SGDLS, CDR2 YYNGEE. V was cut by 3 bases and J by 5 bases, with 17 bases left in between. The CDR3 covers 16 residues. The CDR3 nucleotides read TGTGCCAGCAGCGCCGAGGGACTCCAAGTGACCGGGGAGCTGTTTTTT. It yields the protein CASSAEGLQVTGELFF.

The chain links TRBV10-3 to TRBJ1-1, with 8 bases lining up with TRBD1. CDR1 is ENHRY and CDR2 is SYGVKD in the germline V gene. This CDR3 contains 15 residues. The V gene end was trimmed by 6 bases and the J gene end by 8 bases; junction bases not matched to a gene: 14. CDR3 in amino acids: CAISPSGGELSEAFF. The CDR3 DNA is TGTGCCATCAGCCCATCAGGGGGCGAATTGTCGGAAGCTTTCTTT.

The chain combines TRBV5-1 with TRBJ1-3, with TRBD1 identical over 7 bases. Losses at the gene ends were 0 bases for V and 4 bases for J; bases not matched to a gene: 4. This CDR3 is built from 15 residues. CDR1 is SGHRS and CDR2 is YFSETQ in the germline V gene. The CDR3 spells CASSLEPGQGNTIYF. The CDR3 nucleotides read TGCGCCAGCAGCTTGGAACCGGGACAGGGAAACACCATATATTTT.

The rearrangement uses TRBV6-1 and TRBJ1-2; D gene ambiguous. The CDR3 spans 12 residues. Germline V lookup: CDR1 MNHNS, CDR2 SASEGT. Trimming took 6 bases from V and 4 from J, leaving 9 bases between them. This chain's CDR3 is CASRPDGYGYTF. DNA for the CDR3: TGTGCCAGCAGACCCGATGGCTATGGCTACACCTTC.

The V and J genes are TRBV6-1 and TRBJ2-7; 7 bases map to TRBD1. This CDR3 has 13 residues. The ends lost 7 bases at V and 2 bases at J; junction bases unmatched: 5. Germline CDR1 is MNHNS and CDR2 is SASEGT. In nucleotides, the CDR3 is TGTGCCAGCATACAGGGGATCGCCTACGAGCAGTACTTC. This codes for CASIQGIAYEQYF.

The V and J genes are TRBV6-5 and TRBJ1-1, with TRBD1 matching over 9 bases. With 8 bases clipped from V and 1 base from J, the junction kept 5 bases outside the gene matches. CDR1 and CDR2 from the germline V gene are MNHEY and SVGAGI. The CDR3 is 14 residues long. The CDR3 protein is CASGQGSKNTEAFF. The CDR3, as DNA: TGTGCCAGCGGACAGGGGAGCAAGAACACTGAAGCTTTCTTT.

The rearrangement uses TRBV30 and TRBJ1-2; 9 bases match TRBD1. The germline V gene has CDR1 GTSNPN and CDR2 SVGIG (reference sequence). CDR3 length: 13 residues. V trimming: 3 bases; J trimming: 2 bases; junction bases outside the gene matches: 1. The CDR3 region has the DNA TGTGCCTGGAGCGACAGGGGGAACTATGGCTACACCTTC. It specifies CAWSDRGNYGYTF. The full variable domain, rest sourced from reference TRBV30 and TRBJ1-2, is SQTIHQWPATLVQPVGSPLSLECTVEGTSNPNLYWYRQAAGRGLQLLFYSVGIGQISSEVPQNLSASRPQDRQFILSSKKLLLSDSGFYLCAWSDRGNYGYTFGSGTRLTVV.

The V gene is TRBV10-3, the J gene TRBJ2-7, with 11 bases aligning to TRBD2. Per germline, CDR1 ENHRY and CDR2 SYGVKD. This CDR3 comprises 14 residues. Trimming removed 6 bases from V and 4 bases from J; junction bases left unmatched: 5. CDR3 bases: TGTGCCATCAGCCGACTAGCGGGGACTTACGAGCAGTACTTC. As protein: CAISRLAGTYEQYF.

The rearrangement uses TRBV5-1 and TRBJ1-2; D uncertain. Germline loops: CDR1 SGHRS, CDR2 YFSETQ. The CDR3 is 15 amino acids. Trimming took 5 bases from V and 4 from J, leaving 18 bases between them. As DNA, the CDR3 is TGCGCCAGCAGACCCGGACTCCAGGCCGGCTATGGCTACACCTTC. Translating it yields CASRPGLQAGYGYTF.

The rearrangement links TRBV11-2 to TRBJ2-7; 10 nucleotides line up with TRBD1. Unmatched junction bases numbered 12, after V lost 2 bases and J lost 5 bases. Germline CDR1 SGHAT, CDR2 FQNNGV. The CDR3 totals 17 residues. The CDR3 nucleotides read TGTGCCAGCAGCTTAAGGGGCGCGACAGGGGGCTTCCACGAGCAGTACTTC. This codes for CASSLRGATGGFHEQYF.

The chain recombines TRBV6-5 with TRBJ1-6; D perhaps matches TRBD1 (6 bases). V lost 6 bases to trimming and J lost 10 bases, with 13 bases between them. The germline gives CDR1 MNHEY, CDR2 SVGAGI. The length of the CDR3 is 13 residues. This CDR3 is CASSGQMGSPLHF. Written as DNA, the CDR3 is TGTGCCAGCAGCGGACAGATGGGGTCACCCCTCCACTTT.

The chain uses TRBV7-2 and TRBJ1-4; D is possibly TRBD1 (5 bases). V gave up 6 bases and J gave up 0 bases, with 14 bases separating them. The V gene's germline CDR1 is SGHTA and CDR2 FQGNSA. The CDR3 has 16 amino acids. The CDR3 region has the DNA TGTGCCAGCAGTCCCGGAGGGACCGCAACTAATGAAAAACTGTTTTTT. The encoded protein is CASSPGGTATNEKLFF.

The CDR3 sequence is CASSLELMVAFF. The CDR3 DNA is TGTGCCAGCAGCTTAGAGTTGATGGTGGCTTTCTTT. The gene calls are TRBV7-9 and TRBJ1-1; D is uncertain. Germline V lookup: CDR1 SEHNR, CDR2 FQNEAQ (reference sequence). Between the trimmed V and J ends, which lost 1 base and 11 bases, there was a span of 11 bases. The length of the CDR3 is 12 residues.

In the case of this clone: Different DNA sequences within this sample yield the same CDR3. This chain connects TRBV5-1 to TRBJ2-5, with D maybe TRBD2 (5 bases). V lost 0 bases, J lost 2 bases, and 8 bases lay in between. In germline, CDR1 is SGHRS, CDR2 YFSETQ. The CDR3 extends over 14 amino acids. Here the CDR3 DNA reads TGCGCCAGCAGCTTGGGCGGGCTTCAAGAGACCCAGTACTTC. As protein: CASSLGGLQETQYF.

The rearrangement uses TRBV20-1 and TRBJ2-7; D ambiguous. The V gene lost 2 bases and the J gene lost 2 bases, with 4 bases spanning the gap. CDR1 is DFQATT and CDR2 is SNEGSKA in the germline V gene (reference sequence). There are 11 residues in the CDR3. CDR3 DNA sequence: TGCAGTGCTAGAATAACCTACGAGCAGTACTTC. This encodes CSARITYEQYF.

The chain carries TRBV9 and TRBJ1-5; TRBD1 might be the D (6 bases). The CDR3 consists of 16 residues. Deletions cut 1 base from V and 9 bases from J, with 20 bases between. Germline assignment: CDR1 SGDLS and CDR2 YYNGEE. The CDR3 bases are TGTGCCAGCAGCGTAAGCGGGGGGCGGAGAAGTAGGCCCCAGCATTTT. Its protein product is CASSVSGGRRSRPQHF.

The chain combines TRBV6-1 with TRBJ2-5; a weak D match, TRBD2 (5 bases). This CDR3 comprises 13 residues. The germline CDR1 and CDR2 sequences are MNHNS and SASEGT. The V end lost 4 bases, the J end lost 2 bases, and 8 bases lay between the germline ends. The CDR3 loop reads CASSGTRQETQYF. The DNA of the CDR3 is TGTGCCAGCAGTGGGACTCGACAAGAGACCCAGTACTTC.

This rearrangement joins TRBV7-8 to TRBJ1-5; D not resolved. Germline V gene sequence: CDR1 SGHVS, CDR2 FQNEAQ. This CDR3 is 16 amino acids long. Trimming stripped 5 bases from V and 3 bases from J, with 17 bases between. CDR3 protein: CASSPGGLPLNQPQHF. DNA of the CDR3: TGTGCCAGCAGCCCTGGAGGGCTGCCGCTCAATCAGCCCCAGCATTTT.

To note about this clone: The identical CDR3 is also encoded by other nucleotide sequences in the sample. The rearrangement links TRBV30 to TRBJ1-1; D unresolved. Trimming cost V 5 bases and J 1 base, with 8 bases left between them. CDR1 and CDR2 from the germline V gene are GTSNPN and SVGIG (reference sequence). This CDR3 is 12 amino acids long. DNA of the CDR3: TGTGCCTGGGGGTCGGGGAACACTGAAGCTTTCTTT. Translation gives CAWGSGNTEAFF. The variable domain in full, with the rest retrieved from reference TRBV30 and TRBJ1-1, is SQTIHQWPATLVQPVGSPLSLECTVEGTSNPNLYWYRQAAGRGLQLLFYSVGIGQISSEVPQNLSASRPQDRQFILSSKKLLLSDSGFYLCAWGSGNTEAFFGQGTRLTVV.

This clone came up a few times. V and J are TRBV5-4 and TRBJ1-6, with D possibly matching TRBD1 (6 bases). The CDR3 covers 14 residues. Germline V CDR1 and CDR2: SGHNT, YYREEE (reference sequence). Between the trimmed V and J ends, which lost 0 bases and 5 bases, there was a span of 6 bases. CDR3 in amino acids: CASSLGTDNSPLHF. In nucleotides, the CDR3 is TGTGCCAGCAGCTTGGGGACAGATAATTCACCCCTCCACTTT.